Shown below are 13 T cell receptor beta chains from a single sample sequenced in a study of technical replicates of blood from a handful of donors. Generated by immunoSEQ multiplex PCR, the TCRdb table keeps only in-frame clones and is missing some. Of approximately 85,000 clones listed, approximately 95% are singletons. The material sequenced was T cells isolated from PBMCs. The receptors stem from a human donor in good health.

CDR3 DNA: TGTGCCAGCAGTTACCAAACATATAATTCACCCCTCCACTTT. This translates into CASSYQTYNSPLHF. J is TRBJ1-6 and V is TRBV6-6; D unclear. CDR1 MNHNY and CDR2 SVGAGI come from the germline V gene (reference sequence). V was clipped by 2 bases and J by 4 bases, with 6 bases between them. The CDR3 spans 14 residues.

This clone was detected once. The V and J genes are TRBV27 and TRBJ1-1; TRBD1 aligns across 7 bases. The V and J ends lost 3 bases and 4 bases, in that order; junction bases with no gene match: 5. CDR3 length: 14 residues. Germline V lookup: CDR1 MNHEY, CDR2 SMNVEV (reference sequence). CDR3: CASSFDRAFTEAFF. CDR3 DNA sequence: TGTGCCAGCAGTTTTGACAGGGCTTTCACTGAAGCTTTCTTT.

The chain couples TRBV7-2 to TRBJ2-5, with 14 bases matching TRBD2. The V and J ends lost 5 bases and 4 bases, in that order; junction bases with no gene match: 6. CDR1 and CDR2 (germline): SGHTA, FQGNSA. The CDR3 loop spans 16 amino acids. For the CDR3, the DNA is TGTGCCAGCAGCCACGAGGGACTAGCGGGAGTAGAGACCCAGTACTTC. Its translation: CASSHEGLAGVETQYF.

V is TRBV28 and J is TRBJ2-7; tentatively, D is TRBD1 (6 bases). Looked up from germline, CDR1 is MDHEN and CDR2 is SYDVKM. The length of the CDR3 is 15 residues. V lost 5 bases, J lost 3 bases, and 17 bases lay in between. CDR3 in amino acids: CASSTPHRDHYEQYF. The CDR3 DNA reads TGTGCCAGCAGTACCCCTCACAGGGACCACTACGAGCAGTACTTC.

The V gene is TRBV5-4, the J gene TRBJ1-2; maybe TRBD1 (5 bases). This CDR3 region has 15 residues. The germline V gene has CDR1 SGHNT and CDR2 YYREEE (reference sequence). Between the trimmed V and J ends, which lost 4 bases and 8 bases, there was a span of 21 bases. The CDR3 sequence is CASSAEGALINGYTF. DNA of the CDR3: TGTGCCAGCAGCGCGGAAGGGGCTCTAATAAACGGCTACACCTTC.

This chain uses TRBV9 with TRBJ2-3, with D unclear. The CDR3 loop spans 16 amino acids. The V end lost 0 bases, the J end lost 3 bases, and 14 bases lay between the germline ends. CDR1 is SGDLS, CDR2 YYNGEE, per germline. Written as DNA, the CDR3 is TGTGCCAGCAGCGTAGGTGCTCAGACTGCGACAGATACGCAGTATTTT. This codes for CASSVGAQTATDTQYF.

The chain uses TRBV5-4 and TRBJ1-1; D remains ambiguous. CDR1 and CDR2 from the germline V gene are SGHNT and YYREEE (reference sequence). This CDR3 contains 16 residues. V lost 0 bases, J lost 0 bases, and 12 bases lay in between. CDR3 nucleotide sequence: TGTGCCAGCAGCTTGGCAACTTTTTCCATGAACACTGAAGCTTTCTTT. Protein: CASSLATFSMNTEAFF.

The rearrangement uses TRBV5-1 and TRBJ1-1, with TRBD1 matching over 9 bases. This CDR3 comprises 14 residues. Trimming removed 7 bases from V and 2 bases from J; junction bases left unmatched: 6. Germline values: CDR1 SGHRS, CDR2 YFSETQ. This CDR3 is CASGLTGGNTEAFF. The CDR3 nucleotides read TGCGCCAGCGGACTGACAGGGGGAAACACTGAAGCTTTCTTT.

This rearrangement joins TRBV7-2 to TRBJ2-1, with D tentatively TRBD2 (7 bases). CDR1 SGHTA and CDR2 FQGNSA come from the germline V gene. The CDR3 loop spans 16 amino acids. Trimming took 1 base from V and 7 from J, leaving 17 bases between them. CDR3 in amino acids: CASSLVGGGGRNEQFF. CDR3 nucleotides: TGTGCCAGCAGCTTAGTGGGGGGCGGGGGAAGGAATGAGCAGTTCTTC.

The CDR3 DNA follows: TGCGCCAGCACCCTAACAGGGTTTACTGAAGCTTTCTTT. It encodes CASTLTGFTEAFF. The chain recombines TRBV4-1 with TRBJ1-1; D may be TRBD1 (6 bases). Germline values: CDR1 MGHRA, CDR2 YSYEKL. The CDR3 contains 13 residues. With 7 bases removed from V and 5 bases from J, the gap between germline ends came to 14 bases.

The chain joins TRBV28 to TRBJ1-4; D gene unclear. There are 11 residues in the CDR3. V gave up 5 bases and J gave up 5 bases, with 3 bases separating them. The germline gives CDR1 MDHEN, CDR2 SYDVKM. The CDR3 DNA follows: TGTGCCAGCAGTCAGAATGAAAAACTGTTTTTT. Residues: CASSQNEKLFF.

DNA of the CDR3: TGTGCCAGCAGCCCGACCGGGACTAGCGGCCAAGAGACCCAGTACTTC. Protein: CASSPTGTSGQETQYF. The V and J genes are TRBV5-4 and TRBJ2-5; 11 bases match TRBD2. This CDR3 comprises 16 residues. The V segment lost 4 bases and the J segment 1 base; nucleotides outside the gene matches: 6. CDR1 is SGHNT, CDR2 YYREEE, per germline (reference sequence).

The J gene is TRBJ2-1, the V gene TRBV5-4; 9 positions agree with TRBD2. Germline CDR1 is SGHNT and CDR2 is YYREEE (reference sequence). The CDR3 has 16 amino acids. The V gene end was trimmed by 4 bases and the J gene end by 9 bases; junction bases not matched to a gene: 14. The CDR3 loop reads CASSTQSGRGGGEQFF. CDR3 DNA sequence: TGTGCCAGCAGCACCCAATCGGGGCGGGGGGGCGGTGAGCAGTTCTTC.